This record covers a single TCR beta chain. Its specificity is not known. Per germline, CDR1 DFQATT and CDR2 SNEGSKA (reference sequence). This CDR3 is 11 amino acids long. The sample belongs to a study of cytomegalovirus exposure and HLA in healthy donors. Study-level findings and limits: At a 0.05 false discovery rate, a later analysis found 16,951 TCR beta sequences to be associated with HLA alleles. Earlier analysis found most TCR beta V segments productive about 87% or about 30% of the time. Follow-up analysis later connected one missense variant in DCLRE1C with trimming of TCR beta V- and J-genes. The study designated fewer than 200 TCR beta chains cytomegalovirus-associated.

It was with 60 Vbeta and 13 Jbeta primers that the PCR ran. This table comes from immunoSEQ multiplex PCR, and its TCRdb copy is limited to in-frame clones, with some not included. This sample contains over 65,000 clones. Sequenced: PBMCs. This chain joins TRBV20-1 and TRBJ1-2; possible D gene TRBD1, 6 bases. This sequence was found in a man younger than 40 in good health and CMV-seronegative. The CDR3 DNA reads as TGCAGATGCAGGGGATCCTATGGCTACACCTTC. Translating gives CRCRGSYGYTF.